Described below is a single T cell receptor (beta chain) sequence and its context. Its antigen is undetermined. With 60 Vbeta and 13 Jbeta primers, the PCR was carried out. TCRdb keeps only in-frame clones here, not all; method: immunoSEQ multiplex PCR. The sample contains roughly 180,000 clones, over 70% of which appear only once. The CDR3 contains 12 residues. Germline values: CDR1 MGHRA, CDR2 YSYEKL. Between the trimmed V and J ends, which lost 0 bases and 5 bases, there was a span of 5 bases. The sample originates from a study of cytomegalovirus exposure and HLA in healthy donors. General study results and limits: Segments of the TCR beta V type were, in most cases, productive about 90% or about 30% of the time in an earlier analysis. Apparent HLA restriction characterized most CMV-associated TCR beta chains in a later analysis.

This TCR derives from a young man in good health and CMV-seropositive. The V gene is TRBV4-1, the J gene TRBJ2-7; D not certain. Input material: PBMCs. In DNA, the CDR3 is TGCGCCAGCAGCCAAGACACTAACGAGCAGTACTTC. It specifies CASSQDTNEQYF.